These T cell receptor beta chains were read from a single sample in a study of read filtering for tumor transcriptome and immune sequencing. TCRdb reanalysed the reads using MiXCR and keeps one entry per CDR3 protein. Found here are 85,000 or so distinct CDR3 sequences, 9% to 15% of them singletons; the top ten hold 15%. Source material: a population of CD138-negative cells sorted from bone marrow. The receptor set was obtained from a donor aged 40 or over with multiple myeloma. Each CDR3 is given with its conserved first and last residue. The D gene is left open where the match is weak. Not all rows give a size; the values are once, few, many and, for expanded clones, a class.

clone_size: many
v_call: TRBV6-2/TRBV6-3
j_call: TRBJ2-1
d_call: TRBD2
cdr3_aa: CASRPPPGLAGALYNEQFF
cdr3_nt: TGTGCCAGCAGACCCCCGCCGGGACTAGCGGGAGCGCTCTACAATGAGCAGTTCTTC

clone_size: many
v_call: TRBV6-6
j_call: TRBJ2-1
d_call: TRBD2
cdr3_aa: CASSSSGGGPHEQFF
cdr3_nt: TGTGCCAGCAGTTCGTCGGGGGGAGGGCCACATGAGCAGTTCTTC

clone_size: many
v_call: TRBV3-1
j_call: TRBJ2-1
d_call: TRBD2
cdr3_aa: CASSQEGLEGNEQFF
cdr3_nt: TGTGCCAGCAGCCAAGAGGGACTAGAGGGCAATGAGCAGTTCTTC

clone_size: many
v_call: TRBV28
j_call: TRBJ1-1
d_call: .
cdr3_aa: CASSPPEVNTEAFF
cdr3_nt: TGTGCCAGCAGCCCACCTGAAGTGAACACTGAAGCTTTCTTT

clone_size: many
v_call: TRBV5-1
j_call: TRBJ2-3
d_call: .
cdr3_aa: CASSFIPSTDTQYF
cdr3_nt: TGCGCCAGCAGCTTCATACCAAGCACAGATACGCAGTATTTT

clone_size: many
v_call: TRBV6-5
j_call: TRBJ2-7
d_call: .
cdr3_aa: CASSRFLGAHEQYF
cdr3_nt: TGTGCCAGCAGTCGATTTCTGGGGGCCCACGAGCAGTACTTC

clone_size: .
v_call: TRBV9
j_call: TRBJ2-1
d_call: TRBD1
cdr3_aa: CASSVEGAPYNEQFF
cdr3_nt: TGTGCCAGCAGCGTAGAGGGGGCACCCTACAATGAGCAGTTCTTC

clone_size: few
v_call: TRBV19
j_call: TRBJ2-1
d_call: .
cdr3_aa: CASSVQTRINEQFF
cdr3_nt: TGTGCCAGTAGTGTACAGACACGGATCAATGAGCAGTTCTTC

clone_size: many
v_call: TRBV5-5
j_call: TRBJ2-7
d_call: .
cdr3_aa: CASSLQVTSSYEQYF
cdr3_nt: TGTGCCAGCAGCTTGCAGGTAACATCCTCCTACGAGCAGTACTTC

clone_size: few
v_call: TRBV2
j_call: TRBJ1-1
d_call: TRBD1
cdr3_aa: CASSPGQVTFSEAFF
cdr3_nt: TGTGCCAGCAGTCCTGGACAGGTAACATTCTCTGAAGCTTTCTTT

clone_size: many
v_call: TRBV10-1
j_call: TRBJ2-1
d_call: TRBD1
cdr3_aa: CASSDRGHNEQFF
cdr3_nt: TGCGCCAGCAGTGACAGGGGGCACAATGAGCAGTTCTTC

clone_size: many
v_call: TRBV5-1
j_call: TRBJ1-5
d_call: .
cdr3_aa: CASSLRGDNQPQHF
cdr3_nt: TGCGCCAGCAGCCTGAGGGGAGACAATCAGCCCCAGCATTTT

clone_size: many
v_call: TRBV5-1
j_call: TRBJ2-5
d_call: .
cdr3_aa: CASSFLDTPETQYF
cdr3_nt: TGCGCCAGCAGCTTTCTGGACACCCCTGAGACCCAGTACTTC

clone_size: many
v_call: TRBV12-3/TRBV12-4
j_call: TRBJ2-3
d_call: TRBD2
cdr3_aa: CASSFWVGQGGADTQYF
cdr3_nt: TGTGCCAGCAGTTTCTGGGTGGGGCAGGGAGGGGCAGATACGCAGTATTTT

clone_size: many
v_call: TRBV5-1
j_call: TRBJ1-1
d_call: .
cdr3_aa: CASTADLGEAFF
cdr3_nt: TGCGCCAGCACCGCCGACCTTGGGGAAGCTTTCTTT

clone_size: many
v_call: TRBV12-3/TRBV12-4
j_call: TRBJ1-4
d_call: TRBD1
cdr3_aa: CASTRDRGRNEKLFF
cdr3_nt: TGTGCCAGCACCAGAGACAGGGGGCGGAATGAAAAACTGTTTTTT

clone_size: many
v_call: TRBV5-1
j_call: TRBJ2-7
d_call: TRBD1
cdr3_aa: CASSDPGQGTYEQYF
cdr3_nt: TGCGCCAGCAGCGACCCGGGACAGGGGACCTACGAGCAGTACTTC

clone_size: many
v_call: TRBV19
j_call: TRBJ1-1
d_call: .
cdr3_aa: CASMGQDLFTEAFF
cdr3_nt: TGTGCCAGTATGGGGCAAGATCTGTTCACTGAAGCTTTCTTT

clone_size: many
v_call: TRBV4-1
j_call: TRBJ2-2
d_call: .
cdr3_aa: CASSQGRGHTGELFF
cdr3_nt: TGCGCCAGCAGCCAAGGAAGGGGCCACACCGGGGAGCTGTTTTTT

clone_size: many
v_call: TRBV6-5
j_call: TRBJ2-7
d_call: TRBD1
cdr3_aa: CASSYTGAISYEQYF
cdr3_nt: TGTGCCAGCAGTTACACAGGGGCTATCTCATACGAGCAGTACTTC

clone_size: many
v_call: TRBV12-3/TRBV12-4
j_call: TRBJ2-2
d_call: .
cdr3_aa: CASRIGAPTGELFF
cdr3_nt: TGTGCCAGCAGGATCGGGGCGCCCACCGGGGAGCTGTTTTTT

clone_size: many
v_call: TRBV28
j_call: TRBJ2-7
d_call: TRBD2
cdr3_aa: CASRRGTSGSNEQYF
cdr3_nt: TGTGCCAGCAGACGAGGGACTAGCGGGAGCAACGAGCAGTACTTC

clone_size: many
v_call: TRBV6-2/TRBV6-3
j_call: TRBJ1-1
d_call: TRBD1
cdr3_aa: CASSHRLRGPATEAFF
cdr3_nt: TGTGCCAGCAGTCACCGACTCAGGGGGCCGGCCACTGAAGCTTTCTTT

clone_size: .
v_call: TRBV29-1
j_call: TRBJ2-1
d_call: TRBD2
cdr3_aa: CSVVLSSGTSFYNEQFF
cdr3_nt: TGCAGCGTTGTCCTCTCATCCGGGACTAGCTTCTACAATGAGCAGTTCTTC